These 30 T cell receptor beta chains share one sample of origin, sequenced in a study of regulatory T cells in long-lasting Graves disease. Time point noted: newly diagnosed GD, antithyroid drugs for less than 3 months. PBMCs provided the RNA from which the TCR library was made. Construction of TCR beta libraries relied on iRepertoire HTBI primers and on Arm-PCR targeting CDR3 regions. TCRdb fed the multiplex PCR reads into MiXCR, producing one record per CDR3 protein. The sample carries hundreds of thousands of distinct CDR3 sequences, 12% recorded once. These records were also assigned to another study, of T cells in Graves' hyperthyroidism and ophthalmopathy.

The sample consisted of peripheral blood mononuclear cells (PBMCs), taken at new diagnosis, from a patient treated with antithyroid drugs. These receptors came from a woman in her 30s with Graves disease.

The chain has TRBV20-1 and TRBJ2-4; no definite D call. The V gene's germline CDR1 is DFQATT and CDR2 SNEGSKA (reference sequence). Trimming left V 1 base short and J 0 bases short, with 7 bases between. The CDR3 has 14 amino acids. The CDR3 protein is CSARVSLAKNIQYF. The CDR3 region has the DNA TGCAGTGCTAGAGTTTCACTAGCCAAAAACATTCAGTACTTC.

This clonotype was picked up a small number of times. CDR3 loop: CAGREGGGRDTGELFF. CDR3 in DNA: TGTGCCGGTAGAGAGGGGGGAGGTAGAGACACCGGGGAGCTGTTTTTT. V gene TRBV6-1 combines with J gene TRBJ2-2, with D possibly being TRBD1 or TRBD2 (6 bases each). Germline V CDR1 and CDR2: MNHNS, SASEGT. The CDR3 runs to 16 residues. V gave up 11 bases and J gave up 3 bases, with 22 bases separating them.

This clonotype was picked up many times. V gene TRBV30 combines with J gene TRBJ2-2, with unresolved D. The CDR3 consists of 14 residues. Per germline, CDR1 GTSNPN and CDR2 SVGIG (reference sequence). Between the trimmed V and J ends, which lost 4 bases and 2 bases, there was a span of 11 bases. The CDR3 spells CAWMPRQNTGELFF. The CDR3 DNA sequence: TGTGCCTGGATGCCACGACAAAACACCGGGGAGCTGTTTTTT.

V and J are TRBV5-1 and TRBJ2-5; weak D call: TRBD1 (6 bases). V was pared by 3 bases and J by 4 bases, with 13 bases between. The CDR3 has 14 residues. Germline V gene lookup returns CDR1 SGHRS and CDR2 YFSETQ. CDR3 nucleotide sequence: TGCGCCAGCAGCTCCGGGACCAGGGGAGAGACCCAGTACTTC. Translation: CASSSGTRGETQYF.

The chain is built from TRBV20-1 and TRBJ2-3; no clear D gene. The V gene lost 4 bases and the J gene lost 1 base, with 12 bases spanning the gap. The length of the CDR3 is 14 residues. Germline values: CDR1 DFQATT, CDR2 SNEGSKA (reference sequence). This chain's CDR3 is CSAKLSLGTDTQYF. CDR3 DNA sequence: TGCAGTGCTAAACTAAGCTTGGGCACAGATACGCAGTATTTT.

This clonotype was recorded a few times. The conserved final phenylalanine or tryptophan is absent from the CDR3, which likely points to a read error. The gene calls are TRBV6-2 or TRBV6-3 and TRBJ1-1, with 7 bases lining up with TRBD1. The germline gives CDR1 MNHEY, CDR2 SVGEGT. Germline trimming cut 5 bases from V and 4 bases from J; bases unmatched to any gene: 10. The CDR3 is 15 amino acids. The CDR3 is CASSGSDRLVTEAFL. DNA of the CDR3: TGTGCCAGCAGTGGGTCGGACAGGTTGGTCACTGAAGCTTTCCTT.

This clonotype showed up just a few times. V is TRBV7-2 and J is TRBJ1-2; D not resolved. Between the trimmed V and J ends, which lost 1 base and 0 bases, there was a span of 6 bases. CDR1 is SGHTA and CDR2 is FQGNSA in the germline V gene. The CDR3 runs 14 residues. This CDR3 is CASSLGMTNYGYTF. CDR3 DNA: TGTGCCAGCAGCTTAGGAATGACTAACTATGGCTACACCTTC.

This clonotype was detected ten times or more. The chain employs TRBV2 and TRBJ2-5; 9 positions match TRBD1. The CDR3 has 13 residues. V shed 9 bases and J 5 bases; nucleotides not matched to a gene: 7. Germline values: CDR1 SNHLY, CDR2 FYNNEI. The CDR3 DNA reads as TGTGCCAGGAACAGGGGGCCACGGGAGACCCAGTACTTC. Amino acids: CARNRGPRETQYF. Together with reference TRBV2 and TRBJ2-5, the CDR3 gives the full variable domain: EPEVTQTPSHQVTQMGQEVILRCVPISNHLYFYWYRQILGQKVEFLVSFYNNEISEKSEIFDDQFSVERPDGSNFTLKIRSTKLEDSAMYFCARNRGPRETQYFGPGTRLLVL.

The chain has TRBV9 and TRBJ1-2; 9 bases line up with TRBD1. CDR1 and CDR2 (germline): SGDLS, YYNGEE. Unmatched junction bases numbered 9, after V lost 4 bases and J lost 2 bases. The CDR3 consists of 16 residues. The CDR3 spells CASSFNPGQGNYGYTF. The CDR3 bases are TGTGCCAGCAGCTTTAACCCGGGACAGGGCAACTATGGCTACACCTTC.

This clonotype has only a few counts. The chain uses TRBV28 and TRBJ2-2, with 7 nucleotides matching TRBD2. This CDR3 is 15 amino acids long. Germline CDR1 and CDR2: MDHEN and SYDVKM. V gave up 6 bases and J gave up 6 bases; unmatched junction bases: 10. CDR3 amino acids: CASSLVGEGPGELFF. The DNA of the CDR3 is TGTGCCAGCAGCCTGGTCGGGGAGGGTCCCGGGGAGCTGTTTTTT.

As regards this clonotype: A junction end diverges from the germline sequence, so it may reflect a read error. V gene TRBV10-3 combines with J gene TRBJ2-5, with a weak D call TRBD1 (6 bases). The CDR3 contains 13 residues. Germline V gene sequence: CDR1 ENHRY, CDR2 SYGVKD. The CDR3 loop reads CAISESGGQLSDF. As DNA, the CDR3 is TGTGCCATCAGTGAGTCTGGGGGACAACTCTCAGATTTC.

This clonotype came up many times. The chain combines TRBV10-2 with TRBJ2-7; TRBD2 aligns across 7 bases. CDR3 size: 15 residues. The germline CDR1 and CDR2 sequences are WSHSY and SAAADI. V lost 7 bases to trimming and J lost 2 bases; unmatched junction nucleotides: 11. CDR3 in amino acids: CASTSSGGDPYEQYF. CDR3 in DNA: TGCGCCAGCACCTCTAGCGGAGGAGATCCCTACGAGCAGTACTTC.

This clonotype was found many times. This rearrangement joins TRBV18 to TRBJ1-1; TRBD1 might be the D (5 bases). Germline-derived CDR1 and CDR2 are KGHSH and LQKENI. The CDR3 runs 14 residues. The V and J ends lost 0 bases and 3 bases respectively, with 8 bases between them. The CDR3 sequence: CASSPPMGDTEAFF. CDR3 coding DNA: TGTGCCAGCTCACCACCTATGGGGGACACTGAAGCTTTCTTT.

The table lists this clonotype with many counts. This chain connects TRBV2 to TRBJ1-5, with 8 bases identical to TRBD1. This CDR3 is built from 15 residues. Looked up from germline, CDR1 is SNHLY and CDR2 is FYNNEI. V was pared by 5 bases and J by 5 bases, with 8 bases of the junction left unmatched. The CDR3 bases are TGTGCCAGCAGTTCGGACAGGGCCTTTTATCAGCCCCAGCATTTT. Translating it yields CASSSDRAFYQPQHF.

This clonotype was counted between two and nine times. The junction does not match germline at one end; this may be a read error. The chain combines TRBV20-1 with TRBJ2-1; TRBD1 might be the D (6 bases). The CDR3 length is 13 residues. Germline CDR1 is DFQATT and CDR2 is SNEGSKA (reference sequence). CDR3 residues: CSAREGGVSSRVF. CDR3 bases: TGCAGTGCTAGAGAAGGGGGAGTCTCTTCGCGTGTCTTC.

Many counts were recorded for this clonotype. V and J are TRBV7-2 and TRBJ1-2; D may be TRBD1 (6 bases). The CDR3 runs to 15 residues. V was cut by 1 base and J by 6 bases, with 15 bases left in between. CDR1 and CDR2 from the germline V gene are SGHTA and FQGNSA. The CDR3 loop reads CASSLGGGGSDGYTF. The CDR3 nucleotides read TGTGCCAGCAGCTTAGGGGGAGGGGGGTCGGATGGCTACACCTTC.

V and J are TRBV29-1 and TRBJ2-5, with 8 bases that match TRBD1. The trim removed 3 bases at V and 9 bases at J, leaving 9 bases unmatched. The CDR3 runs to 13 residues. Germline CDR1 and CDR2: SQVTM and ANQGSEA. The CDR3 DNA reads TGCAGCGTTGAGGGACAGGCACCGATGCCCCAGTACTTC. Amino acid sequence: CSVEGQAPMPQYF. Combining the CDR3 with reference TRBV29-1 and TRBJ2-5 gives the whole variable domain SAVISQKPSRDICQRGTSLTIQCQVDSQVTMMFWYRQQPGQSLTLIATANQGSEATYESGFVIDKFPISRPNLTFSTLTVSNMSPEDSSIYLCSVEGQAPMPQYFGPGTRLLVL.

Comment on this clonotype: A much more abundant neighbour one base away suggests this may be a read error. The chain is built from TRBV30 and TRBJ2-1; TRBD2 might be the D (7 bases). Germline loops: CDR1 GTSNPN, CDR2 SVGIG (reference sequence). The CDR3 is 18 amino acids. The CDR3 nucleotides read TGTGCTCTGGGGGGCGGACTAGTGGGAGGGTTGATGGGCAATGAGCAGTTCTTC. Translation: CALGGGLVGGLMGNEQFF.

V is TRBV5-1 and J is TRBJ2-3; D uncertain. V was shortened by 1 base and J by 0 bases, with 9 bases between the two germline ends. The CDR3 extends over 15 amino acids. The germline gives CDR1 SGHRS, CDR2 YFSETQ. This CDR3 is CASSLNSLSTDTQYF. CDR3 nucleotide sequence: TGCGCCAGCAGCTTGAACAGCCTGAGCACAGATACGCAGTATTTT.

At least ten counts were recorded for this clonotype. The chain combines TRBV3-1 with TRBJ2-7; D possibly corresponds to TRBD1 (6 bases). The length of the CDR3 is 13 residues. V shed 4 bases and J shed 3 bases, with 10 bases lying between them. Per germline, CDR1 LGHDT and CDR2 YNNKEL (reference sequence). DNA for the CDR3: TGTGCCAGCAGCCCCCGGGACAACTACGAGCAGTACTTC. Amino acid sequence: CASSPRDNYEQYF.

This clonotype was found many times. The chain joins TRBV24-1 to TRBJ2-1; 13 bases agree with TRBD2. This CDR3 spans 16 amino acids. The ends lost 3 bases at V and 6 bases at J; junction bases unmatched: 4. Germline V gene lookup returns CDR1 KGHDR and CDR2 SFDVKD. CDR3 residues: CATSDPTSGRVNEQFF. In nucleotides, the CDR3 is TGTGCCACCAGTGATCCTACTAGCGGGAGGGTCAATGAGCAGTTCTTC.

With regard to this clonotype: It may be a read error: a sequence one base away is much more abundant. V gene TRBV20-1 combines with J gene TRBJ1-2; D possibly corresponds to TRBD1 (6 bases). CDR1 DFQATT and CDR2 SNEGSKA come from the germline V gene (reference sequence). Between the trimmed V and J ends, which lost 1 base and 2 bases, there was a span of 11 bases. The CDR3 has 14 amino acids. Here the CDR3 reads CSARVGQWNYGYTF. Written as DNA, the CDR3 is TGCAGTGCTAGAGTCGGACAGTGGAACTATGGCTACACCTTC.

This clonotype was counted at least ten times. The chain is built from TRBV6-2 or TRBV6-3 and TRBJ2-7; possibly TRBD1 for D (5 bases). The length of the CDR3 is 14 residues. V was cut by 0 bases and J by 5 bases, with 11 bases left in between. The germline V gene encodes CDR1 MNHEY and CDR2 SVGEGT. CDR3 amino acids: CASSYSVGAHEQYF. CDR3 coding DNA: TGTGCCAGCAGTTACTCGGTTGGGGCCCACGAGCAGTACTTC.

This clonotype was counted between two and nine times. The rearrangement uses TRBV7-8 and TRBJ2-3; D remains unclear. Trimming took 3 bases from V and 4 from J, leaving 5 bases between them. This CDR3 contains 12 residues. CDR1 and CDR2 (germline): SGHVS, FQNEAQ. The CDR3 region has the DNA TGTGCCAGCAGCTTTTGGGCAGATACGCAGTATTTT. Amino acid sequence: CASSFWADTQYF.

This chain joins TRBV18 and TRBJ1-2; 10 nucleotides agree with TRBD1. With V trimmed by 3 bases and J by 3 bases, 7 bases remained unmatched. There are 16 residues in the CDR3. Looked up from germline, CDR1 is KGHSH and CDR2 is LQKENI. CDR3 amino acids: CASSPNTGTGDYGYTF. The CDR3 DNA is TGTGCCAGCTCACCGAATACCGGGACAGGGGACTATGGCTACACCTTC.

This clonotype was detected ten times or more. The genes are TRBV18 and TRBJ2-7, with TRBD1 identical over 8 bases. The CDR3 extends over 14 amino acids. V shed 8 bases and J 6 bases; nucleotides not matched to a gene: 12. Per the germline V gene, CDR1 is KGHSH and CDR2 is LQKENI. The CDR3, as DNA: TGTGCCAGCACATCCGGACAGGGATTCGGCGAGCAGTACTTC. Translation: CASTSGQGFGEQYF. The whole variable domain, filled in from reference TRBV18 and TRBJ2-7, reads NAGVMQNPRHLVRRRGQEARLRCSPMKGHSHVYWYRQLPEEGLKFMVYLQKENIIDESGMPKERFSAEFPKEGPSILRIQQVVRGDSAAYFCASTSGQGFGEQYFGPGTRLTVT.

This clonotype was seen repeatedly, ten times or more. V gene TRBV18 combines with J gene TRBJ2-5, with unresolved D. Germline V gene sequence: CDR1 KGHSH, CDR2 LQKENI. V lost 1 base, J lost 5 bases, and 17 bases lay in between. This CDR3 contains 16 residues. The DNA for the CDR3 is TGTGCCAGCTCACCACTAAGCGTCTACGAAGGGGAGACCCAGTACTTC. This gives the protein CASSPLSVYEGETQYF.

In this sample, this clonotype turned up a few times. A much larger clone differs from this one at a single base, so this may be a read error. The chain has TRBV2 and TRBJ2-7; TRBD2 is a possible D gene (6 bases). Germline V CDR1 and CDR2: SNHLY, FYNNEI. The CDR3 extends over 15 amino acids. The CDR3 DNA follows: TGTGCCAGCAGTGAACGTGGCGGGAACTCCTACGTGCAGTACTTC. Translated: CASSERGGNSYVQYF.

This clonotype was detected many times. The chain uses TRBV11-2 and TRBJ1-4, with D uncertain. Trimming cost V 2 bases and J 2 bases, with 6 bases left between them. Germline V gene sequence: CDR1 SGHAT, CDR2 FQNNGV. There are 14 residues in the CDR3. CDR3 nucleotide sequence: TGTGCCAGCAGCTTACTTCGTACTAATGAAAAACTGTTTTTT. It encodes CASSLLRTNEKLFF. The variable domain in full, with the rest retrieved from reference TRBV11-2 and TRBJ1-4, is EAGVAQSPRYKIIEKRQSVAFWCNPISGHATLYWYQQILGQGPKLLIQFQNNGVVDDSQLPKDRFSAERLKGVDSTLKIQPAKLEDSAVYLCASSLLRTNEKLFFGSGTQLSVL.

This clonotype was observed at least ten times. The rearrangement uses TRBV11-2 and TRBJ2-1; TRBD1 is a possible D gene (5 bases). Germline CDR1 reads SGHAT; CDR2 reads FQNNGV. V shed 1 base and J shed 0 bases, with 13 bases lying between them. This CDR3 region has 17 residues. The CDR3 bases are TGTGCCAGCAGCTTAGTGACAGTGGCAAGCTCCTACAATGAGCAGTTCTTC. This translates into CASSLVTVASSYNEQFF.